The 3 T cell receptor beta chains reported below all come from one sample, sequenced in a study of OX40 agonist ivuxolimab in advanced cancers. Sequenced by immunoSEQ multiplex PCR; TCRdb stores in-frame clones only, minus some. Of 45,000 to 50,000 clones in the sample, roughly 93% are singletons; the top ten hold under 20%. The specimen comprised CD4+ or CD8+ T cells sorted from blood, sampled in a trial of the OX40 agonist ivuxolimab. These receptors all stem from an adult with an advanced solid tumor such as melanoma, head and neck, liver or kidney cancer.

The chain has TRBV5-6 and TRBJ2-7; no firm D call. This CDR3 region has 13 residues. The V gene lost 0 bases and the J gene lost 7 bases, with 11 bases spanning the gap. Germline values: CDR1 SGHDT, CDR2 YYEEEE. The CDR3, as DNA: TGTGCCAGCAGCTTGGGCCGGAGCTTTGAGCAGTACTTC. Its translation: CASSLGRSFEQYF.

The rearrangement joins TRBV11-2 to TRBJ1-1; no firm D call. The length of the CDR3 is 13 residues. V lost 5 bases to trimming and J lost 1 base, with 8 bases between them. Germline V gene data show CDR1 as SGHAT and CDR2 as FQNNGV. The CDR3, as DNA: TGTGCCAGCAGCACAGACACGAACACTGAAGCTTTCTTT. Translated, it gives CASSTDTNTEAFF. The full variable domain, completed using reference TRBV11-2 and TRBJ1-1, is EAGVAQSPRYKIIEKRQSVAFWCNPISGHATLYWYQQILGQGPKLLIQFQNNGVVDDSQLPKDRFSAERLKGVDSTLKIQPAKLEDSAVYLCASSTDTNTEAFFGQGTRLTVV.

This clone was detected only once. V usage is TRBV30 and J usage is TRBJ2-2; possibly TRBD2 for D (6 bases). Trimming took 5 bases from V and 7 from J, leaving 11 bases between them. Germline assignment: CDR1 GTSNPN and CDR2 SVGIG (reference sequence). CDR3 length: 12 residues. CDR3 in DNA: TGTGCCTGGGGCGGACTACTCGGGGAGCTGTTTTTT. Its protein is CAWGGLLGELFF. Looking up the rest from reference TRBV30 and TRBJ2-2 gives the full variable domain: SQTIHQWPATLVQPVGSPLSLECTVEGTSNPNLYWYRQAAGRGLQLLFYSVGIGQISSEVPQNLSASRPQDRQFILSSKKLLLSDSGFYLCAWGGLLGELFFGEGSRLTVL.